A selection of T cell receptor beta chains follows, all from one sample in a study of CD8+ T cells in alopecia areata. Produced via immunoSEQ multiplex PCR; TCRdb's table is partial and in-frame only. The data hold approximately 63,000 clones, with approximately 61% observed a single time. The source material was CD8+ T cells sorted from blood, sampled at week 0. The receptors were sampled from a human donor with alopecia areata. Both conserved end residues are trimmed from each CDR3.

CDR3aa: ASSIGVNQPQH; v_gene: TRBV5-6; j_gene: TRBJ1-5
CDR3aa: ASSVASGGTGELF; v_gene: TRBV9; j_gene: TRBJ2-2
CDR3aa: ASRPDVGNTEAF; v_gene: TRBV5-1; j_gene: TRBJ1-1
CDR3aa: ASSLLADIYNEQF; v_gene: TRBV7-2; j_gene: TRBJ2-1
CDR3aa: ATSRDESYTEAF; v_gene: TRBV15; j_gene: TRBJ1-1
CDR3aa: ASSENSGYT; v_gene: TRBV25-1; j_gene: TRBJ1-2
CDR3aa: ASSPVGNFQIGETQY; v_gene: TRBV4-1; j_gene: TRBJ2-5
CDR3aa: ASSFTGGPPQH; v_gene: TRBV5-6; j_gene: TRBJ1-5
CDR3aa: ASSPRMTGGYEQY; v_gene: TRBV11-1; j_gene: TRBJ2-7
CDR3aa: ASRYRDNSYNEQF; v_gene: TRBV4-1; j_gene: TRBJ2-1
CDR3aa: ASGTFQGASTDTQY; v_gene: TRBV5-6; j_gene: TRBJ2-3
CDR3aa: SGRLAGDYGYT; v_gene: TRBV29-1; j_gene: TRBJ1-2